The T cell receptor beta chain under discussion was sequenced for a study of beta chain features in type 1 diabetes. Study at large: The examined sorted cells totaled about 98 million across samples. Study-wide results and caveats: All four CD4+ subsets from Type 1 diabetes patients carried moderately but significantly shorter TCRB CDR3s.

A note on this clone: Its target is not known.

All of the isolated RNA was reverse transcribed, so expressed TCRB transcripts were sequenced. Sequenced by immunoSEQ multiplex PCR; TCRdb stores in-frame clones only, minus some. Here the sample spans approximately 730,000 clones, around an eighth being singletons. Averaging approximately 0.11 L, one heparinised blood draw was given by each donor. V shed 3 bases and J 2 bases; nucleotides not matched to a gene: 6. The CDR3 sequence is 16 residues long. The germline V gene encodes CDR1 MGHDK and CDR2 SYGVNS. The sample was naive CD4+ T cells from blood. The sequence was obtained from a man in his late teens or twenties with type 1 diabetes. The gene calls are TRBV25-1 and TRBJ2-3; 9 positions agree with TRBD2. The CDR3 loop is CASSEGIAGDTDTQYF. CDR3 bases: TGTGCCAGCAGTGAGGGGATAGCGGGGGACACAGATACGCAGTATTTT.